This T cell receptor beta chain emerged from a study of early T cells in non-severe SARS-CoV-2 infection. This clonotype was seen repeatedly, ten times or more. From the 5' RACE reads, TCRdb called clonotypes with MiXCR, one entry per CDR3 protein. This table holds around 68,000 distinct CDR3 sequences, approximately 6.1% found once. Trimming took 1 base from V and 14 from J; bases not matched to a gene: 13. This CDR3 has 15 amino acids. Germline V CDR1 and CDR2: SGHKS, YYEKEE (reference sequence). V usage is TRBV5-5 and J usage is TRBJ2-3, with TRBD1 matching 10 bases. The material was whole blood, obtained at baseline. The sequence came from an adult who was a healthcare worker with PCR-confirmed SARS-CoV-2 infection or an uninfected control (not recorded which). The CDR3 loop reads CASSLIPGTGEVRYF. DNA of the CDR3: TGTGCCAGCAGCTTGATACCCGGGACAGGGGAGGTTCGGTATTTT.